The rows below give T cell receptor beta chains drawn from one sample of a study of CD8 T cells in Susac syndrome. TCRdb re-analysed the immunoSEQ multiplex PCR reads in MiXCR, keeping a single row per CDR3 protein. The sample lists roughly 120,000 distinct CDR3 sequences; approximately 96% were seen once. Sample: CD4+ T cells from PBMCs. Source of these receptors: a human donor in good health. The CDR3 runs from the conserved cysteine through the conserved F or W. The order of the fields is V gene, clone size, CDR3 length, J gene, D gene, CDR3 protein, CDR3 DNA. D genes are given only for firm matches. Clone size, where shown, is once, few, many, or a class for clones that have expanded.

TRBV11-2	NA	15	TRBJ2-5	TRBD1	CASRPGTGGGETQYF	TGTGCCAGCAGACCCGGGACAGGGGGTGGAGAGACCCAGTACTTC
TRBV6-2/TRBV6-3	NA	15	TRBJ2-2	NA	CASSYSGQNTGELFF	TGTGCCAGCAGTTACTCGGGGCAGAACACCGGGGAGCTGTTTTTT
TRBV12-3/TRBV12-4	NA	14	TRBJ1-5	NA	CASSLKAGTQPQHF	TGTGCCAGCAGTTTAAAGGCAGGGACTCAGCCCCAGCATTTT
TRBV29-1	NA	12	TRBJ1-1	TRBD1	CSVGQMNTEAFF	TGCAGCGTGGGACAGATGAACACTGAAGCTTTCTTT
TRBV7-2	NA	11	TRBJ2-7	NA	CASSVVGEQYF	TGTGCCAGCAGCGTGGTGGGTGAGCAGTACTTC
TRBV25-1	NA	12	TRBJ1-2	NA	CASSSESYGYTF	TGTGCCAGCAGTTCGGAGAGCTATGGCTACACCTTC
TRBV10-3	NA	15	TRBJ2-2	TRBD1	CAISEPTGITGELFF	TGTGCCATCAGTGAACCGACAGGGATCACCGGGGAGCTGTTTTTT
TRBV29-1	NA	15	TRBJ2-5	TRBD2	CSVEVGTSGGETQYF	TGCAGCGTTGAAGTGGGGACTAGCGGTGGGGAGACCCAGTACTTC
TRBV19	NA	16	TRBJ2-7	TRBD2	CASSTPRRGNSYEQYF	TGTGCCAGTAGTACTCCCAGGCGGGGGAACTCCTACGAGCAGTACTTC
TRBV7-9	NA	14	TRBJ2-7	NA	CASSFHDLRGEQYF	TGTGCCAGCAGCTTTCATGATCTGCGGGGCGAGCAGTACTTC
TRBV29-1	NA	13	TRBJ1-1	NA	CSVVKNMNTEAFF	TGCAGCGTTGTGAAGAATATGAACACTGAAGCTTTCTTT
TRBV5-4	NA	13	TRBJ2-7	TRBD1	CAILDRASYEQYF	TGTGCCATTTTGGACAGGGCCTCCTACGAGCAGTACTTC
TRBV29-1	NA	13	TRBJ1-1	NA	CSAADSLNTEAFF	TGCAGCGCCGCGGACAGCTTGAACACTGAAGCTTTCTTT
TRBV20-1	NA	11	TRBJ2-2	NA	CSAFGAGELFF	TGCAGTGCCTTCGGGGCCGGGGAGCTGTTTTTT
TRBV27	NA	13	TRBJ1-2	NA	CASSLWGNYGYTF	TGTGCCAGCAGTTTATGGGGAAACTATGGCTACACCTTC
TRBV2	NA	14	TRBJ2-1	TRBD2	CASSTGTSVNEQFF	TGTGCCAGCAGTACCGGGACTAGCGTCAATGAGCAGTTCTTC
TRBV2	NA	15	TRBJ1-1	TRBD1	CASSDDRAANTEAFF	TGTGCCAGCAGTGATGACAGGGCTGCGAACACTGAAGCTTTCTTT
TRBV7-2	NA	14	TRBJ1-5	NA	CASSLYTSDQPQHF	TGTGCCAGCAGCTTATATACTTCCGATCAGCCCCAGCATTTT
TRBV14	NA	12	TRBJ2-7	NA	CASSRDNYEQYF	TGTGCCAGCAGCCGAGATAACTACGAGCAGTACTTC
TRBV4-1	NA	16	TRBJ1-4	NA	CASSPGTITQSEKLFF	TGCGCCAGCAGCCCCGGGACGATAACCCAAAGCGAAAAACTGTTTTTT
TRBV29-1	NA	12	TRBJ2-7	TRBD2	CSVGTSGYEQYF	TGCAGCGTCGGGACTAGCGGCTACGAGCAGTACTTC
TRBV2	NA	15	TRBJ2-1	TRBD2	CASSVTSGRASEQFF	TGTGCCAGCAGTGTAACTAGCGGGAGGGCTAGTGAGCAGTTCTTC
TRBV14	once	15	TRBJ2-6	NA	CASSLGYSGANVLTF	TGTGCCAGCAGCCTGGGCTACTCTGGGGCCAACGTCCTGACTTTC
TRBV7-4	NA	14	TRBJ1-5	TRBD1	CAPNVGGGDQPQHF	TGTGCCCCAAACGTAGGGGGCGGGGATCAGCCCCAGCATTTT
TRBV3-1	NA	15	TRBJ2-1	TRBD2	CASSRGLAGRNEQFF	TGTGCCAGCAGCCGGGGACTAGCGGGCCGGAATGAGCAGTTCTTC
TRBV3-1	NA	15	TRBJ2-7	NA	CASSQDSSRAYEQYF	TGTGCCAGCAGCCAAGATAGTTCGAGAGCGTACGAGCAGTACTTC
TRBV2	NA	14	TRBJ2-5	NA	CASSVGGGRETQYF	TGTGCCAGCAGTGTAGGAGGAGGTCGAGAGACCCAGTACTTC
TRBV5-8	once	16	TRBJ1-1	NA	CASSLSIRGGNTEAFF	TGTGCCAGCAGCTTATCGATTCGGGGTGGGAACACTGAAGCTTTCTTT
TRBV18	NA	15	TRBJ2-7	NA	CASSPVTRSSYEQYF	TGTGCCAGCTCACCAGTGACAAGGAGCTCCTACGAGCAGTACTTC
TRBV2	once	14	TRBJ1-1	TRBD1	CASTLQGANTEAFF	TGTGCCAGCACTCTACAGGGGGCGAACACTGAAGCTTTCTTT
TRBV5-1	NA	14	TRBJ1-4	NA	CASSNDLQGGKLFF	TGCGCCAGCAGCAACGACCTACAGGGTGGAAAACTGTTTTTT
TRBV18	NA	15	TRBJ2-5	TRBD2	CASSPRTSAQETQYF	TGTGCCAGCTCACCCCGCACTAGCGCCCAAGAGACCCAGTACTTC
TRBV7-6	NA	15	TRBJ1-2	NA	CASSKTNREAYGYTF	TGTGCCAGCAGCAAGACAAACAGGGAAGCCTATGGCTACACCTTC
TRBV6-2/TRBV6-3	NA	12	TRBJ1-1	NA	CASRRGGLEAFF	TGTGCCAGCAGGAGGGGAGGGTTGGAAGCTTTCTTT
TRBV5-1	NA	14	TRBJ1-5	NA	CASREDERYQPQHF	TGCGCCAGCAGGGAGGACGAGAGGTACCAGCCCCAGCATTTT
TRBV2	NA	16	TRBJ2-2	TRBD2	CASSRGLAENTGELFF	TGTGCCAGCAGTAGGGGACTAGCGGAGAACACCGGGGAGCTGTTTTTT
TRBV7-9	once	15	TRBJ2-2	TRBD2	CASSLLASGTGELFF	TGTGCCAGCAGCCTACTAGCGTCGGGCACCGGGGAGCTGTTTTTT
TRBV18	NA	14	TRBJ2-7	NA	CASSTRSDTYEQYF	TGTGCCAGCTCAACGCGGTCGGATACCTACGAGCAGTACTTC
TRBV7-2	NA	15	TRBJ2-1	NA	CASSLQRSSYNEQFF	TGTGCCAGCAGCTTACAGCGGAGCTCCTACAATGAGCAGTTCTTC
TRBV5-1	NA	14	TRBJ1-1	NA	CASSLASVNTEAFF	TGCGCCAGCAGCTTGGCATCAGTGAACACTGAAGCTTTCTTT
TRBV20-1	NA	16	TRBJ2-1	NA	CSARVGTADSYNEQFF	TGCAGTGCTAGAGTAGGGACGGCCGACTCCTACAATGAGCAGTTCTTC
TRBV7-7	NA	15	TRBJ2-5	NA	CASSFGLGRQETQYF	TGTGCCAGCAGCTTTGGCCTCGGCCGCCAAGAGACCCAGTACTTC
TRBV29-1	NA	13	TRBJ1-1	NA	CSAGIGGNTEAFF	TGCAGCGCTGGTATAGGGGGGAACACTGAAGCTTTCTTT
TRBV19	NA	14	TRBJ2-4	NA	CASLGIGSKNIQYF	TGTGCCAGCCTGGGAATCGGTTCCAAAAACATTCAGTACTTC
TRBV6-5	once	14	TRBJ1-5	NA	CASSQRAQHQPQHF	TGTGCCAGCAGCCAAAGGGCACAGCATCAGCCCCAGCATTTT
TRBV9	once	15	TRBJ2-4	NA	CASSVGLQAKNIQYF	TGTGCCAGCAGCGTAGGGCTCCAAGCCAAAAACATTCAGTACTTC
TRBV5-4	NA	15	TRBJ2-7	TRBD2	CASSWGGSSSYEQYF	TGTGCCAGCAGTTGGGGAGGGTCCAGCTCCTACGAGCAGTACTTC
TRBV5-1	NA	16	TRBJ2-7	NA	CASSLVTGVGVHEQYF	TGCGCCAGCAGCTTGGTGACGGGGGTTGGGGTCCACGAGCAGTACTTC
TRBV25-1	NA	14	TRBJ1-1	NA	CASSFDSQIAEAFF	TGTGCCAGCAGTTTTGACTCCCAAATCGCTGAAGCTTTCTTT
TRBV2	NA	15	TRBJ1-2	NA	CASSGGGVANYGYTF	TGTGCCAGCAGTGGAGGGGGTGTAGCTAACTATGGCTACACCTTC
TRBV3-1	NA	18	TRBJ1-2	TRBD1	CASSKGRGRQGIFYGYTF	TGTGCCAGCAGCAAGGGGCGCGGCCGACAGGGCATCTTCTATGGCTACACCTTC
TRBV4-1	NA	16	TRBJ2-1	TRBD2	CASSQRSSGILYELFF	TGCGCCAGCAGCCAACGTTCCAGCGGGATTTTGTATGAGCTGTTCTTC
TRBV6-2/TRBV6-3	few	11	TRBJ2-7	NA	CASSYTYEQYF	TGTGCCAGCAGTTACACCTACGAGCAGTACTTC
TRBV29-1	NA	13	TRBJ2-3	NA	CSANRVATDTQYF	TGCAGCGCCAACAGGGTGGCCACAGATACGCAGTATTTT
TRBV7-2	NA	15	TRBJ2-7	NA	CASSLSRGASYEQYF	TGTGCCAGCAGCTTATCTCGGGGGGCCTCCTACGAGCAGTACTTC
TRBV29-1	NA	14	TRBJ1-1	TRBD1	CSVEVQGMNTEAFF	TGCAGCGTTGAAGTACAGGGGATGAACACTGAAGCTTTCTTT
TRBV30	NA	13	TRBJ1-2	NA	CAWSVRGRGGYTF	TGTGCCTGGAGTGTACGGGGGCGGGGTGGCTACACCTTC
TRBV2	NA	15	TRBJ2-2	NA	CASSPNTDNTGELFF	TGTGCCAGCAGTCCGAACACAGATAACACCGGGGAGCTGTTTTTT
TRBV6-6	NA	15	TRBJ2-1	TRBD2	CASSQLAGRWNEQFF	TGTGCCAGCAGTCAACTAGCGGGAAGATGGAATGAGCAGTTCTTC